This entry lists 4 T cell receptor beta chains sequenced from one sample in a study of OX40 agonist ivuxolimab in advanced cancers. Data came from immunoSEQ multiplex PCR; TCRdb stores just in-frame clones and leaves some out. Among around 69,000 clones listed, around 87% were seen once. This sample comprised CD4+ or CD8+ T cells sorted from blood, obtained in a trial of the OX40 agonist ivuxolimab. The receptors stem from an adult with an advanced solid tumor such as melanoma, head and neck, liver or kidney cancer.

To note about this clone: Other nucleotide sequences from this sample produce the same CDR3. The V call is TRBV30, the J call TRBJ2-4; 9 bases agree with TRBD1. The germline V gene has CDR1 GTSNPN and CDR2 SVGIG (reference sequence). The V gene end was trimmed by 3 bases and the J gene end by 1 base; junction bases not matched to a gene: 7. This CDR3 has 16 amino acids. The CDR3 DNA reads TGTGCCTGGAGCGAAGGACAGGGGATGGCCAAAAACATTCAGTACTTC. Its protein is CAWSEGQGMAKNIQYF.

J is TRBJ1-2 and V is TRBV9; 9 bases map to TRBD1. Per germline, CDR1 SGDLS and CDR2 YYNGEE. V lost 3 bases and J lost 5; bases outside the gene matches: 2. The CDR3 extends over 13 amino acids. The CDR3 nucleotides read TGTGCCAGCAGCGGGACAGGGGAGTATGGCTACACCTTC. This codes for CASSGTGEYGYTF.

In DNA form, the CDR3 reads TGTGCCACCAGCAGAGACCAGACAGGTCCCCCTATGGGTACCCAGTACTTC. It specifies CATSRDQTGPPMGTQYF. The chain joins TRBV15 to TRBJ2-5; possibly TRBD1 for D (6 bases). The germline V gene encodes CDR1 LNHNV and CDR2 YYDKDF (reference sequence). V was trimmed by 0 bases and J by 8 bases, leaving 22 bases between them. This CDR3 is 17 amino acids long.

This clone has a handful of counts. The gene calls are TRBV5-1 and TRBJ2-1, with D unclear. The CDR3 is 13 residues long. CDR1 and CDR2 from the germline V gene are SGHRS and YFSETQ. Trimming shortened V by 4 bases and J by 7 bases, and 12 bases separated the two germline ends. In DNA, the CDR3 is TGCGCCAGCAGCCCCTCTCAGACTAATGAGCAGTTCTTC. Its protein is CASSPSQTNEQFF.